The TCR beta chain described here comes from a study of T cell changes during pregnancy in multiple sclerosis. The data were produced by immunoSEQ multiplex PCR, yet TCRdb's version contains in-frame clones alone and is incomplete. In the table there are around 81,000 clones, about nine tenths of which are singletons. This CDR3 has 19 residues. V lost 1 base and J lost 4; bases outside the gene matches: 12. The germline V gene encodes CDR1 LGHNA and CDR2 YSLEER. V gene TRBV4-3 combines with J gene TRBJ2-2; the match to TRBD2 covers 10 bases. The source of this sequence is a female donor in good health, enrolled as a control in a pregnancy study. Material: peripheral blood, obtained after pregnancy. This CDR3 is CASSQAGRAGGPSTGELFF. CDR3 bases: TGCGCCAGCAGCCAAGCGGGTCGAGCGGGAGGGCCTAGCACCGGGGAGCTGTTTTTT.